This passage covers 10 T cell receptor beta chains from one sample sequenced in a study of blood T cell repertoires in COVID-19. Sequencing used immunoSEQ multiplex PCR; TCRdb keeps in-frame clones, though not all of them. Among fewer than 400,000 clones listed, around 84% were seen once. The sequencing sample was made of PBMCs or T cells enriched from blood (not recorded which). Receptors were obtained from a woman aged 25 to 39 who had been exposed to COVID-19.

The V gene is TRBV5-1, the J gene TRBJ1-4; the D gene is possibly TRBD1 (5 bases). The germline gives CDR1 SGHRS, CDR2 YFSETQ. This CDR3 spans 15 amino acids. Trimming pared 5 bases from V and 3 bases from J, leaving 14 bases between. In nucleotides, the CDR3 is TGCGCCAGCAGTTTGCAGGGATTGGCTAATGAAAAACTGTTTTTT. Its protein is CASSLQGLANEKLFF.

The chain has TRBV7-2 and TRBJ2-2; D gene unclear. The CDR3 is 13 amino acids. Per the germline V gene, CDR1 is SGHTA and CDR2 is FQGNSA. V lost 3 bases and J 6 bases, leaving 8 bases between the germline ends. The CDR3 nucleotides read TGTGCCAGCAGCTTCCCGCGGCCCGGGGAGCTGTTTTTT. Translating it yields CASSFPRPGELFF.

V is TRBV10-3 and J is TRBJ1-5, with a weak D call TRBD1 (5 bases). The CDR3 has 14 residues. Trimming stripped 6 bases from V and 1 base from J, with 10 bases between. Per the germline V gene, CDR1 is ENHRY and CDR2 is SYGVKD. CDR3 coding DNA: TGTGCCATCAGCGGGGACTCCAGCAATCAGCCCCAGCATTTT. Its translation is CAISGDSSNQPQHF.

The V call is TRBV28, the J call TRBJ2-7, with 9 bases that match TRBD1. Looked up from germline, CDR1 is MDHEN and CDR2 is SYDVKM. Losses at the gene ends were 7 bases for V and 6 bases for J; bases not matched to a gene: 13. The CDR3 covers 15 residues. Here the CDR3 reads CASISTGGELIEQYF. The DNA of the CDR3 is TGTGCCAGCATTTCTACAGGGGGCGAGTTAATCGAGCAGTACTTC.

This clone occurred a few times. The chain joins TRBV4-3 to TRBJ1-1, with 7 positions matching TRBD1. CDR1 LGHNA and CDR2 YSLEER come from the germline V gene. Trimming took 1 base from V and 1 from J; bases not matched to a gene: 6. This CDR3 has 16 amino acids. In nucleotides, the CDR3 is TGCGCCAGCAGCCAAGGGACAGGCCGGGGGAACACTGAAGCTTTCTTT. Translated: CASSQGTGRGNTEAFF.

V usage is TRBV4-1 and J usage is TRBJ2-5; the D is unclear. This CDR3 region has 15 residues. CDR1 is MGHRA, CDR2 YSYEKL, per germline. The ends were cut back, 0 bases at V and 5 bases at J, with 13 bases in the middle. CDR3 residues: CASSQDTPQRETQYF. The CDR3 DNA follows: TGCGCCAGCAGCCAAGATACTCCCCAACGGGAGACCCAGTACTTC.

This clone was observed once. The chain employs TRBV28 and TRBJ1-1, with 11 nucleotides matching TRBD1. After removal of 8 bases from V and 5 bases from J, the junction contained 10 bases not matched to a gene. In germline, CDR1 is MDHEN, CDR2 SYDVKM. CDR3 length: 15 amino acids. The DNA of the CDR3 is TGTGCCAGCCCTTCACCTGGACAGGGGGCAACTGAAGCTTTCTTT. It encodes CASPSPGQGATEAFF.

This rearrangement joins TRBV6-5 to TRBJ2-7; 9 nucleotides match TRBD1. The germline CDR1 and CDR2 sequences are MNHEY and SVGAGI. The CDR3 loop spans 14 amino acids. The J segment lost 5 bases and the V segment lost 2 bases, leaving 4 bases of the junction unmatched. The CDR3 sequence is CASSYGQGSNEQYF. The CDR3, as DNA: TGTGCCAGCAGTTACGGACAGGGGAGTAACGAGCAGTACTTC.

The J gene is TRBJ1-5, the V gene TRBV4-3; D might be TRBD1 (5 bases). Germline loops: CDR1 LGHNA, CDR2 YSLEER. Trimming stripped 11 bases from V and 3 bases from J, with 17 bases between. The CDR3 runs to 14 residues. The CDR3 DNA sequence: TGCGCCGGATGCAGGGCGTATACCAATCAGCCCCAGCATTTT. It specifies CAGCRAYTNQPQHF.

This sequence joins TRBV12-3 or TRBV12-4 and TRBJ1-3; 7 positions agree with TRBD1. The V and J ends lost 5 bases and 2 bases, in that order; junction bases with no gene match: 0. The CDR3 extends over 13 amino acids. CDR3 nucleotide sequence: TGTGCCAGCAGTCAGGGGGCTGGAAACACCATATATTTT. Translated, it gives CASSQGAGNTIYF.